Shown below are 21 T cell receptor beta chains from a single sample sequenced in a study of blood T cells in healthy people across ages. Then a second PCR, running roughly 7 to 11 cycles, was carried out with a sample-barcoded 5' primer and a J-beta primer mix. A single record per CDR3 protein comes from TCRdb applying MiXCR to the 5' RACE reads. The sample lists hundreds of thousands of distinct CDR3 sequences; around 20% were seen once. The sequencing input was blood. The origin of the receptors is a man between 70 and 80 years old in good health.

This chain joins TRBV4-1 and TRBJ2-4, with a possible D match to TRBD1 (6 bases). Looked up from germline, CDR1 is MGHRA and CDR2 is YSYEKL. The CDR3 is made up of 17 amino acids. The ends were cut back, 4 bases at V and 3 bases at J, with 19 bases in the middle. The CDR3 region has the DNA TGCGCCAGCAGCCCCTGCGCTACAGGGACGGACAAAAACATTCAGTACTTC. Its translation is CASSPCATGTDKNIQYF.

This clonotype occurred a few times. The rearrangement joins TRBV2 to TRBJ2-5; 11 nucleotides line up with TRBD2. Trimming at V came to 5 bases and at J to 2 bases, leaving 10 bases not matched to a gene. CDR3 length equals 17 residues. CDR1 is SNHLY and CDR2 is FYNNEI in the germline V gene. In DNA form, the CDR3 reads TGTGCCAGCAGTCCACCAGGACTAGCGGGTAAGCAAGAGACCCAGTACTTC. Translation gives CASSPPGLAGKQETQYF.

This clonotype came up a few times. V gene TRBV19 combines with J gene TRBJ2-1, with TRBD2 identical over 11 bases. Unmatched junction bases numbered 9, after V lost 4 bases and J lost 10 bases. The CDR3 totals 15 residues. The germline V gene encodes CDR1 LNHDA and CDR2 SQIVND (reference sequence). The CDR3 DNA is TGTGCCAGTAGTACCGACTTAGCGGGAGGGCCGGAGCAGTTCTTC. It specifies CASSTDLAGGPEQFF.

V gene TRBV20-1 combines with J gene TRBJ2-5; the D gene is possibly TRBD2 (6 bases). TRBJ2-1 matches the DNA end more closely, so the J call is doubtful. There are 13 residues in the CDR3. Looked up from germline, CDR1 is DFQATT and CDR2 is SNEGSKA (reference sequence). CDR3 sequence (DNA): TGCAGTGCTAGAGGAAGGAGGGAGGTTGAGCAGTTCTTC. Translation: CSARGRREVEQFF.

This chain links TRBV6-6 with TRBJ2-7; 9 bases agree with TRBD1. J was trimmed by 3 bases and V by 7 bases; bases with no gene match: 7. Germline V gene data show CDR1 as MNHNY and CDR2 as SVGAGI (reference sequence). The CDR3 has 14 residues. The DNA for the CDR3 is TGTGCCAGCACTGACAGGGGGATCTACTACGAGCAGTACTTC. Its protein is CASTDRGIYYEQYF.

This clonotype was detected a few times. The V call is TRBV15, the J call TRBJ2-7; 16 bases agree with TRBD2. The CDR3 is made up of 20 amino acids. Germline V gene data show CDR1 as LNHNV and CDR2 as YYDKDF (reference sequence). V shed 1 base, J shed 0 bases, and the junction held 9 bases outside the gene matches. Here the CDR3 DNA reads TGTGCCACCAGCAGAGCCGGGACTAGCGGGAGGGGAATGAGCTCCTACGAGCAGTACTTC. Residues: CATSRAGTSGRGMSSYEQYF. Looking up the rest from reference TRBV15 and TRBJ2-7 gives the full variable domain: DAMVIQNPRYQVTQFGKPVTLSCSQTLNHNVMYWYQQKSSQAPKLLFHYYDKDFNNEADTPDNFQSRRPNTSFCFLDIRSPGLGDTAMYLCATSRAGTSGRGMSSYEQYFGPGTRLTVT.

This clonotype has a handful of counts. This chain links TRBV12-3 or TRBV12-4 with TRBJ2-2, with unresolved D. This CDR3 has 13 residues. V was cut by 6 bases and J by 2 bases, with 7 bases left in between. The CDR3 region has the DNA TGTGCCAGCAGCCAAGAAAACACCGGGGAGCTGTTTTTT. It is translated as CASSQENTGELFF.

This clonotype was observed at least ten times. The V gene is TRBV20-1, the J gene TRBJ2-4; weak D call: TRBD2 (7 bases). V dropped 0 bases and J dropped 7 bases, with 13 bases sitting between them. Per germline, CDR1 DFQATT and CDR2 SNEGSKA (reference sequence). The CDR3 totals 14 residues. For the CDR3, the DNA is TGCAGTGCTAGAGATCCTAGGGGGGGTAACATTCAGTACTTC. Translation: CSARDPRGGNIQYF.

In its sample, this clonotype was seen a few times. Given a much more abundant clone one base away, this may be a read error. This chain connects TRBV5-6 to TRBJ2-7; D is possibly TRBD1 or TRBD2 (5 bases each). Between the trimmed V and J ends, which lost 6 bases and 2 bases, there was a span of 15 bases. The germline V gene encodes CDR1 SGHDT and CDR2 YYEEEE. The CDR3 contains 14 residues. The CDR3 region is CASTLSSGPYEQYF. CDR3 DNA: TGTGCCAGCACCCTGTCTTCGGGGCCCTACGAGCAGTACTTC.

A few counts support this clonotype. The chain employs TRBV5-1 and TRBJ2-5, with 7 bases lining up with TRBD1. Germline assignment: CDR1 SGHRS and CDR2 YFSETQ. The V segment lost 0 bases and the J segment 2 bases; nucleotides outside the gene matches: 4. There are 15 residues in the CDR3. DNA for the CDR3: TGCGCCAGCAGCTTGGGGATCAGGGGGCAAGAGACCCAGTACTTC. This sequence encodes CASSLGIRGQETQYF.

This clonotype was observed a few times. This chain links TRBV11-2 with TRBJ2-7; a possible D gene is TRBD1 (5 bases). Germline V gene data show CDR1 as SGHAT and CDR2 as FQNNGV. The V end was cut by 3 bases, the J end by 5 bases, with 17 bases between. The CDR3 has 15 residues. The CDR3 region has the DNA TGTGCCAGCAGCTTCCACATCCCCAGGGAAAACGAGCAGTACTTC. Encoded protein: CASSFHIPRENEQYF.

This clonotype was seen only a few times. This chain uses TRBV5-1 with TRBJ2-5; 10 bases are shared with TRBD2. The CDR3 consists of 14 residues. CDR1 is SGHRS, CDR2 YFSETQ, per germline. The J segment lost 7 bases and the V segment lost 5 bases, leaving 8 bases of the junction unmatched. This chain's CDR3 is CASRVTSGSRTQYF. Written as DNA, the CDR3 is TGCGCCAGCAGGGTGACTAGCGGGTCACGGACCCAGTACTTC.

The chain couples TRBV18 to TRBJ1-6; D not certain. Germline lookup yields CDR1 KGHSH and CDR2 LQKENI. CDR3 length: 16 amino acids. The V and J ends lost 4 bases and 6 bases respectively, with 16 bases between them. CDR3 in amino acids: CASSLLGWQTNSPLHF. The CDR3 region has the DNA TGTGCCAGCTCACTTTTAGGGTGGCAAACTAATTCACCCCTCCACTTT.

This rearrangement joins TRBV11-1 to TRBJ2-5, with 8 nucleotides matching TRBD1. This CDR3 has 15 amino acids. V was pared by 5 bases and J by 2 bases, with 7 bases of the junction left unmatched. CDR1 is SGHAT and CDR2 is FQDESV in the germline V gene (reference sequence). The CDR3 spells CASSPSDRAQETQYF. The CDR3 DNA reads as TGTGCCAGCAGCCCATCGGACAGGGCTCAAGAGACCCAGTACTTC. Filled out from reference TRBV11-1 and TRBJ2-5, the complete variable domain reads EAEVAQSPRYKITEKSQAVAFWCDPISGHATLYWYRQILGQGPELLVQFQDESVVDDSQLPKDRFSAERLKGVDSTLKIQPAELGDSAMYLCASSPSDRAQETQYFGPGTRLLVL.

V gene TRBV20-1 combines with J gene TRBJ2-5, with D perhaps matching TRBD2 (5 bases). The better agreement between TRBJ2-7 and the DNA end casts doubt on the J call. Germline assignment: CDR1 DFQATT and CDR2 SNEGSKA (reference sequence). This CDR3 is built from 12 residues. CDR3: CSAREDTYEQYF. For the CDR3, the DNA is TGCAGTGCTAGGGAGGATACCTACGAGCAGTACTTC.

The rearrangement joins TRBV5-1 to TRBJ2-1; no clear D gene. Looked up from germline, CDR1 is SGHRS and CDR2 is YFSETQ. Trimming took off 4 bases at V and 1 base at J, with 12 bases between the two ends. The CDR3 consists of 15 residues. In DNA form, the CDR3 reads TGCGCCAGCAGCCCTGGTGGATTATCCTACAATGAGCAGTTCTTC. This gives the protein CASSPGGLSYNEQFF.

This clonotype was seen many times. This sequence joins TRBV7-2 and TRBJ2-5; D gene unclear. Trimming cost V 2 bases and J 5 bases, with 3 bases left between them. CDR1 is SGHTA and CDR2 is FQGNSA in the germline V gene. The CDR3 is 11 amino acids. Written as DNA, the CDR3 is TGTGCCAGCAGCTTAATCGAGACCCAGTACTTC. Translating it yields CASSLIETQYF.

At least ten counts were recorded for this clonotype. The chain carries TRBV3-1 and TRBJ2-7; D remains unclear. The CDR3 covers 15 residues. Germline V CDR1 and CDR2: LGHDT, YNNKEL (reference sequence). Trimming took 0 bases from V and 1 from J, leaving 10 bases between them. CDR3 DNA sequence: TGTGCCAGCAGCCAAGATCTAGTCGGGTCCTACGAGCAGTACTTC. Amino acids: CASSQDLVGSYEQYF.

The chain carries TRBV7-2 and TRBJ2-7; 7 bases fit TRBD2. The CDR3 runs to 15 residues. Germline V lookup: CDR1 SGHTA, CDR2 FQGNSA. The trim removed 5 bases at V and 0 bases at J, leaving 7 bases unmatched. CDR3 sequence (DNA): TGTGCCAGCAGCCGCGGGAGAGGAAGCTCCTACGAGCAGTACTTC. Its translation is CASSRGRGSSYEQYF.

This sequence joins TRBV11-2 and TRBJ2-5, with 7 bases matching TRBD2. Germline CDR1 reads SGHAT; CDR2 reads FQNNGV. The CDR3 runs to 17 residues. The trim removed 4 bases at V and 5 bases at J, leaving 16 bases unmatched. CDR3 in DNA: TGTGCCAGCAGCTCATGGAGGGGAGGGAAAACGGGTGAGACCCAGTACTTC. Its protein product is CASSSWRGGKTGETQYF.

The chain uses TRBV20-1 and TRBJ2-1; no firm D call. Trimming shortened V by 0 bases and J by 5 bases, and 11 bases separated the two germline ends. CDR3 length: 14 residues. CDR1 and CDR2 from the germline V gene are DFQATT and SNEGSKA (reference sequence). The CDR3 nucleotides are TGCAGTGCTAGAGATATGCTGACCAACAATGAGCAGTTCTTC. Translating it yields CSARDMLTNNEQFF.